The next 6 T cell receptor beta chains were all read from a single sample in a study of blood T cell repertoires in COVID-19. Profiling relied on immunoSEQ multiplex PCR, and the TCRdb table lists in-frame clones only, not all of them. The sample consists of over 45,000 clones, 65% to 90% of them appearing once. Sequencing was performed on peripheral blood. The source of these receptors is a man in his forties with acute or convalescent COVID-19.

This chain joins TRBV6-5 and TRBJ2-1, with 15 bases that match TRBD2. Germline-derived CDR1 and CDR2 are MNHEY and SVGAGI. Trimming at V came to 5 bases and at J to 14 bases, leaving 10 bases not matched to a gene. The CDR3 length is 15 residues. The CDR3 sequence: CASSPGLAGGQGEFF. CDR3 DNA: TGTGCCAGCAGTCCGGGACTAGCGGGGGGCCAAGGGGAGTTCTTC.

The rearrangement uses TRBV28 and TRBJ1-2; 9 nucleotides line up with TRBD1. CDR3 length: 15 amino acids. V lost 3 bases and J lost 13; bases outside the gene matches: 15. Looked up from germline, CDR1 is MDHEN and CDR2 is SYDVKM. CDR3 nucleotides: TGTGCCAGCAGTTTGCCAGCTCCAGGGACAGGGAACGGCACCTTC. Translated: CASSLPAPGTGNGTF.

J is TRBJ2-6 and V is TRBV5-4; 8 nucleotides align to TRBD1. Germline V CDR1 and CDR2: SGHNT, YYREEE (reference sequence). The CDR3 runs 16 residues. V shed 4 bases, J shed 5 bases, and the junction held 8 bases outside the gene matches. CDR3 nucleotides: TGTGCCAGCAGCCCGGGACAGGCCGAGTGGGCCAACGTCCTGACTTTC. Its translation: CASSPGQAEWANVLTF. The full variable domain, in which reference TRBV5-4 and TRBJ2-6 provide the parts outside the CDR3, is ETGVTQSPTHLIKTRGQQVTLRCSSQSGHNTVSWYQQALGQGPQFIFQYYREEENGRGNFPPRFSGLQFPNYSSELNVNALELDDSALYLCASSPGQAEWANVLTFGAGSRLTVL.

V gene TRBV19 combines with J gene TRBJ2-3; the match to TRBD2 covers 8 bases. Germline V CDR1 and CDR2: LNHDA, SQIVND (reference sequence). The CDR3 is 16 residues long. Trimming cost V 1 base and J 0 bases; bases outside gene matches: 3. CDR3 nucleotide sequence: TGTGCCAGTAGTATAGCGGGGGGGAGAAGCACAGATACGCAGTATTTT. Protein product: CASSIAGGRSTDTQYF.

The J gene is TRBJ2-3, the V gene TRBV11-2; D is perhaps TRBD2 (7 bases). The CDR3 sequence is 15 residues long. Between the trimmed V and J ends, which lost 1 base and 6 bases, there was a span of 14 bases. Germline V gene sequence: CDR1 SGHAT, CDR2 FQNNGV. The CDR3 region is CASSLGGGAGDTQYF. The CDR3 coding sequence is TGTGCCAGCAGCTTAGGAGGGGGGGCTGGTGATACGCAGTATTTT.

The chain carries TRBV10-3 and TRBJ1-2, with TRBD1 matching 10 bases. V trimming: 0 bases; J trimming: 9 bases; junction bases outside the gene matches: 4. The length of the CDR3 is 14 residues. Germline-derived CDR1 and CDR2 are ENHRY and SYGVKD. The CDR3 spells CAISESWTGGSYTF. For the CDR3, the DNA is TGTGCCATCAGTGAGTCTTGGACAGGGGGAAGCTACACCTTC.